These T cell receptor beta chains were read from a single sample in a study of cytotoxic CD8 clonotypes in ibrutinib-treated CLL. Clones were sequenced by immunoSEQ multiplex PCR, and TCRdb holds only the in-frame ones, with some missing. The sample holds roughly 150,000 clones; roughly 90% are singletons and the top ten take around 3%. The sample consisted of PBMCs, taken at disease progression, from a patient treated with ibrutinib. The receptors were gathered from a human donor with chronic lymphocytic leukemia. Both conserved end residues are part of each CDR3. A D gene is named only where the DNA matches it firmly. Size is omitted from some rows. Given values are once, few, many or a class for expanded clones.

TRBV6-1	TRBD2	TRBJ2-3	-	TGTGCCAGCACGGCGGGAGGTAAAGATACGCAGTATTTT	CASTAGGKDTQYF
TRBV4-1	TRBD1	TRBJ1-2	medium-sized	TGCGCCAGCAGCCAAATTACCAGGGGGATTTTGTATGGCTACACCTTC	CASSQITRGILYGYTF
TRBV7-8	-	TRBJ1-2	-	TGTGCCAGCAGCGGTCGTCTCCCCGGGGGCTACACCTTC	CASSGRLPGGYTF
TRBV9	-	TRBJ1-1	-	TGTGCCAGCAGCGTAGACCCGGACACTGAAGCTTTCTTT	CASSVDPDTEAFF
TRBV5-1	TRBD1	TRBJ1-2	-	TGCGCCAGCGGGACTGGGGACAGGGTTGGAGGCTACACCTTC	CASGTGDRVGGYTF
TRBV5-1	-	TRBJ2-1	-	TGCGCCAGCAGCACGTACAATGAGCAGTTCTTC	CASSTYNEQFF
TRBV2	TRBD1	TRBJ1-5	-	TGTGCCAGCAAGGGACAGGGGGGCTACAATCAGCCCCAGCATTTT	CASKGQGGYNQPQHF
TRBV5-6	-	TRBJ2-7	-	TGTGCCAGCAGCTGGGGGGTTTCCGAGCAGTACTTC	CASSWGVSEQYF
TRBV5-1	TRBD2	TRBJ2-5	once	TGCGCCAGCAGCCAAAGCCTAGCGGGAGGGTCAGAGACCCAGTACTTC	CASSQSLAGGSETQYF
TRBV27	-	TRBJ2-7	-	TGTGCCAGCACTCGGTCAGGGCCTTCCGAGCAGTACTTC	CASTRSGPSEQYF
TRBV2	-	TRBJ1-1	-	TGTGCCAGCAAGCAACAGCCGAACACTGAAGCTTTCTTT	CASKQQPNTEAFF
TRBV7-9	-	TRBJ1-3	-	TGTGCCAGCAGCTTAGAAGGGACTGGAAACACCATATATTTT	CASSLEGTGNTIYF
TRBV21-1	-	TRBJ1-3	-	TGTGCCAGCAGCCAAGACTGGAAGATTGGAAACACCATATATTTT	CASSQDWKIGNTIYF
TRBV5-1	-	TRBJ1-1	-	TGCGCCAGCAGCCAGGGGAACACTGAAGCTTTCTTT	CASSQGNTEAFF
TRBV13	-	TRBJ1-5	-	TGTGCCAGCAGCTTAGGCAGCGGCAATCAGCCCCAGCATTTT	CASSLGSGNQPQHF
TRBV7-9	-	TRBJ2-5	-	TGTGCCAGCAGCTCTAGGTTACAACAAGTTGAGCAAGAGACCCAGTACTTC	CASSSRLQQVEQETQYF
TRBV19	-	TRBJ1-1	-	TGTGCCAGTAATCCTTCAACGGAGTGGATTCCTGAAGCTTTCTTT	CASNPSTEWIPEAFF
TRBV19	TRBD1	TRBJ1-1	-	TGTGCCAGTAGTCGCAGGGGGGACACTGAAGCTTTCTTT	CASSRRGDTEAFF
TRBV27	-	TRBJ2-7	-	TGTGCCAGCAGGGCCCTTGGGAGCTCCTACGAGCAGTACTTC	CASRALGSSYEQYF
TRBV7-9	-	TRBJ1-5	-	TGTGCCAGCAGCTTACAGGACAATCAGCCCCAGCATTTT	CASSLQDNQPQHF
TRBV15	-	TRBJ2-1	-	TGTGCCACCAGCAGAGATTTGGGAGCGGAGCAGTTCTTC	CATSRDLGAEQFF
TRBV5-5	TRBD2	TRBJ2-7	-	TGTGCCAGCAGCTTGAGTAGCGGGAGCTCCTACGAGCAGTACTTC	CASSLSSGSSYEQYF
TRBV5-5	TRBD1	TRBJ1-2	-	TGTGCCAGCAGCTTGTCAGGGACAGGGTTCTATGGCTACACCTTC	CASSLSGTGFYGYTF
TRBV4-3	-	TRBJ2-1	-	TGCGCCAGCAGCCAAGATTTGGGGACGATCTCCAATGAGCAGTTCTTC	CASSQDLGTISNEQFF
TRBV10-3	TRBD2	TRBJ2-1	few	TGTGCCATCAGTGAGTCTTATGGGACTAGCGGGATGGGGAATGAGCAGTTCTTC	CAISESYGTSGMGNEQFF
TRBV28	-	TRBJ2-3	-	TGTGCCAGCAGCCTCCCAGGAGATACGCAGTATTTT	CASSLPGDTQYF
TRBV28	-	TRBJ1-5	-	TGTGCCAGCAGTTTAGGGGTCGGGGTACAGCCCCAGCATTTT	CASSLGVGVQPQHF